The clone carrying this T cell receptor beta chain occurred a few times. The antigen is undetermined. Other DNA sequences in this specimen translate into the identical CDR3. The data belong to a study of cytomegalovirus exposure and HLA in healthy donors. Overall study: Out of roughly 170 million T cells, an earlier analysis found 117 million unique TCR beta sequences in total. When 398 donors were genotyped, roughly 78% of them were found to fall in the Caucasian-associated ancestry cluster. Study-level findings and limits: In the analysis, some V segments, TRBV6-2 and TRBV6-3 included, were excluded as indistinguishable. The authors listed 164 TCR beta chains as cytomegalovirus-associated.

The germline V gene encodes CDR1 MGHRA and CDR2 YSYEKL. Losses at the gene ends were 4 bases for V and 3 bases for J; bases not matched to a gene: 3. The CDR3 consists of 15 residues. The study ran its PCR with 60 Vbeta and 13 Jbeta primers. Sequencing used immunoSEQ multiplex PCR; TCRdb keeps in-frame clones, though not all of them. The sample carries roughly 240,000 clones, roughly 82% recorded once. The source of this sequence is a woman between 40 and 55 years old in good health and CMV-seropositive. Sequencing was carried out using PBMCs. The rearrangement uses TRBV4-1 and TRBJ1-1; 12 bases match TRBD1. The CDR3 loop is CASSRGQGADTEAFF. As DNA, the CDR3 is TGCGCCAGCAGCCGGGGACAGGGGGCCGACACTGAAGCTTTCTTT.